The clone carrying this TCR beta chain was seen a handful of times. Antigen: not known. Unique molecular identifiers tagged the TCR beta cDNA libraries. Researchers reported 400,000 to 600,000 cDNA molecules coming from approximately 0.95 to 9.8 million T cells. MiXCR, applied by TCRdb to the PCR reads, yields one record per CDR3 protein. The table shows hundreds of thousands of distinct CDR3 sequences, with around 47% occurring only once. The data derive from a study of post-analysis software for immune sequencing data. Study-level background: Relapsing-remitting, secondary progressive and progressive-relapsing multiple sclerosis courses were included. Study findings and constraints: Relative to controls, patients had about 5 TRBV segments at higher frequency, with TRBV5-6, TRBV5-1 and TRBV20-1 among these. With F measure, samples from one preparation batch clustered together strongly. Significantly lower normalized Chao1 diversity was seen in multiple sclerosis patients than in controls.

With 1 base removed from V and 5 bases from J, the gap between germline ends came to 9 bases. The germline gives CDR1 SGHTA, CDR2 FQGNSA. The CDR3 consists of 13 residues. The source of this sequence is a girl aged 5 to 17 with multiple sclerosis. What was sequenced was blood. V gene TRBV7-2 combines with J gene TRBJ2-7; the D gene is possibly TRBD2 (5 bases). The CDR3 spells CASSLDRLNEQYF. CDR3 nucleotide sequence: TGTGCCAGCAGCTTAGATCGACTAAACGAGCAGTACTTC.